This TCR beta chain was recorded in a study of OX40 agonist ivuxolimab in advanced cancers. Germline CDR1 reads MGHRA; CDR2 reads YSYEKL. This CDR3 has 13 amino acids. V shed 5 bases and J shed 4 bases, with 11 bases lying between them. Whole-study results and caveats: Averaging showed that CD8+ T cells had more expanded clones than CD4+ did. At 0.1 to 3.0 mg/kg, clonal expansion of CD4+ and CD8+ blood T cells had occurred by week 6.

Sequenced by immunoSEQ multiplex PCR; TCRdb stores in-frame clones only, minus some. The table includes around 85,000 clones, less than 95% detected once. In regard to this clone: What it binds is not known.

The specimen comprised CD4+ or CD8+ T cells sorted from blood, sampled in a trial of the OX40 agonist ivuxolimab. This TCR came from an adult with an advanced solid tumor such as melanoma, head and neck, liver or kidney cancer. V gene TRBV4-1 combines with J gene TRBJ1-2; no reliable D call. CDR3 nucleotide sequence: TGCGCCAGCAGCGAAAGGAGGAGCTATGGCTACACCTTC. This translates into CASSERRSYGYTF.